These 31 T cell receptor beta chains came from one sample sequenced in a study of CD8 T cells in Susac syndrome. Random hexamers were used to reverse transcribe an amount of roughly 0.45 to 1 ug RNA. TCRdb used MiXCR to reprocess the immunoSEQ multiplex PCR reads, holding one entry per CDR3 protein. The table has more than 150,000 distinct CDR3 sequences, about 94% seen once. Sequenced input: CD4+ T cells from PBMCs. These TCRs come from a human donor with Susac syndrome.

This clonotype was counted only a few times. CDR3 sequence: CAISDSGPPYGYTF. CDR3 coding DNA: TGTGCCATCAGTGATTCCGGGCCGCCCTATGGCTACACCTTC. The gene calls are TRBV10-3 and TRBJ1-2, with D hard to call. Germline loops: CDR1 ENHRY, CDR2 SYGVKD. The CDR3 consists of 14 residues. V lost 3 bases and J lost 4, with 12 bases in between.

This chain links TRBV2 with TRBJ1-5; tentatively, D is TRBD1 (5 bases). The germline CDR1 and CDR2 sequences are SNHLY and FYNNEI. Trimming removed 7 bases at V and 9 bases at J, with 16 bases between. There are 13 residues in the CDR3. Written as DNA, the CDR3 is TGTGCCAGCAATCTAGGGGCGCCCGGGCCCCAGCATTTT. This encodes CASNLGAPGPQHF. The variable domain in full, completed from reference TRBV2 and TRBJ1-5, reads EPEVTQTPSHQVTQMGQEVILRCVPISNHLYFYWYRQILGQKVEFLVSFYNNEISEKSEIFDDQFSVERPDGSNFTLKIRSTKLEDSAMYFCASNLGAPGPQHFGDGTRLSIL.

This clonotype is a singleton in its sample. This chain joins TRBV23-1 and TRBJ1-1; TRBD1 is a possible D gene (5 bases). TRBV23-1 is given ORF status, its function remaining uncertain. There are 12 residues in the CDR3. Trimming stripped 8 bases from V and 3 bases from J, with 10 bases between. CDR3 bases: TGCGCCAGCCCACGGGGGGACACTGAAGCTTTCTTT. This sequence encodes CASPRGDTEAFF.

V usage is TRBV12-3 or TRBV12-4 and J usage is TRBJ1-4; no firm D call. V lost 3 bases and J 8 bases, leaving 13 bases between the germline ends. The CDR3 is 14 residues long. CDR3: CASSFAARSEKLFF. CDR3 nucleotides: TGTGCCAGCAGTTTTGCAGCACGTTCCGAAAAACTGTTTTTT.

The V gene is TRBV12-3 or TRBV12-4, the J gene TRBJ1-3; no firm D call. Trimming left V 6 bases short and J 0 bases short, with 9 bases between. The CDR3 length is 14 residues. The CDR3: CASRPLRSGNTIYF. In DNA form, the CDR3 reads TGTGCCAGCAGGCCTTTGCGCTCTGGAAACACCATATATTTT.

The chain is built from TRBV20-1 and TRBJ2-5; 8 bases are shared with TRBD2. Unmatched junction bases numbered 11, after V lost 6 bases and J lost 5 bases. CDR3 length equals 14 residues. Germline V gene data show CDR1 as DFQATT and CDR2 as SNEGSKA (reference sequence). The CDR3 reads CSAVNGLAQETQYF. Here the CDR3 DNA reads TGCAGTGCCGTGAATGGACTAGCTCAGGAGACCCAGTACTTC.

V and J are TRBV7-9 and TRBJ2-3; 8 nucleotides align to TRBD2. The ends lost 1 base at V and 2 bases at J; junction bases unmatched: 2. This CDR3 has 15 residues. The germline CDR1 and CDR2 sequences are SEHNR and FQNEAQ (reference sequence). The CDR3 bases are TGTGCCAGCAGCTTAGTAGCGGGGTTCACAGATACGCAGTATTTT. It translates to CASSLVAGFTDTQYF.

The chain recombines TRBV10-2 with TRBJ2-3; D may correspond to TRBD1 or TRBD2 (6 bases each). The CDR3 is 13 amino acids. V gave up 3 bases and J gave up 11 bases, with 15 bases separating them. Germline V gives CDR1 WSHSY, CDR2 SAAADI. CDR3 nucleotides: TGCGCCAGCAGTGATGGAGGGGGAAGGAGGCAGTATTTT. This translates into CASSDGGGRRQYF.

The gene calls are TRBV27 and TRBJ2-6; 7 nucleotides match TRBD1. CDR3 length: 17 residues. CDR1 MNHEY and CDR2 SMNVEV come from the germline V gene (reference sequence). Germline trimming cut 5 bases from V and 3 bases from J; bases unmatched to any gene: 10. The CDR3 reads CASSVIGGPRGANVLTF. The CDR3, as DNA: TGTGCCAGCAGTGTTATAGGGGGCCCGCGTGGGGCCAACGTCCTGACTTTC.

The chain combines TRBV27 with TRBJ2-7; a weak D match, TRBD2 (5 bases). V dropped 6 bases and J dropped 0 bases, with 12 bases sitting between them. This CDR3 is 14 amino acids long. CDR1 and CDR2 from the germline V gene are MNHEY and SMNVEV (reference sequence). This CDR3 is CASSHGMSSYEQYF. The CDR3 bases are TGTGCCAGCAGCCACGGGATGAGCTCCTACGAGCAGTACTTC.

J is TRBJ1-6 and V is TRBV9; D not certain. Germline loops: CDR1 SGDLS, CDR2 YYNGEE. V lost 2 bases, J lost 10 bases, and 13 bases lay in between. This CDR3 is 14 amino acids long. The CDR3 here is CASSVRQTGSPLHF. The CDR3 nucleotides read TGTGCCAGCAGCGTTCGGCAGACGGGATCACCCCTCCACTTT.

The chain combines TRBV7-2 with TRBJ2-1; a weak D match, TRBD2 (5 bases). V shed 3 bases and J shed 0 bases, with 9 bases lying between them. This CDR3 contains 15 residues. CDR1 and CDR2 from the germline V gene are SGHTA and FQGNSA. The CDR3 DNA sequence: TGTGCCAGCAGCTTCGGGGAGAGCTCCTACAATGAGCAGTTCTTC. It yields the protein CASSFGESSYNEQFF.

The V gene is TRBV10-3, the J gene TRBJ1-1; D is unclear. The V gene lost 6 bases and the J gene lost 5 bases, with 10 bases spanning the gap. Germline CDR1 and CDR2: ENHRY and SYGVKD. The CDR3 sequence is 12 residues long. The CDR3 DNA is TGTGCCATCAGGCGCGGGGAGACTGAAGCTTTCTTT. Residues: CAIRRGETEAFF.

The chain carries TRBV6-5 and TRBJ2-6; TRBD2 aligns across 12 bases. The J segment lost 3 bases and the V segment lost 2 bases, leaving 5 bases of the junction unmatched. CDR1 and CDR2 (germline): MNHEY, SVGAGI. This CDR3 has 18 amino acids. The CDR3 coding sequence is TGTGCCAGCAGTTACGGGCTAGCGGGGGGGTTTGGGGCCAACGTCCTGACTTTC. It encodes CASSYGLAGGFGANVLTF.

This clonotype is a singleton in its sample. This chain links TRBV20-1 with TRBJ1-1, with 8 bases fitting TRBD1. The trim removed 2 bases at V and 2 bases at J, leaving 4 bases unmatched. CDR3 size: 14 residues. Germline V gene data show CDR1 as DFQATT and CDR2 as SNEGSKA (reference sequence). The CDR3, as DNA: TGCAGTGCTAGAACCGGACAGGGCAACACTGAAGCTTTCTTT. It specifies CSARTGQGNTEAFF.

V and J are TRBV30 and TRBJ1-6; D might be TRBD1 (5 bases). The length of the CDR3 is 14 residues. The germline gives CDR1 GTSNPN, CDR2 SVGIG (reference sequence). V was cut by 4 bases and J by 10 bases, with 17 bases left in between. The CDR3 loop reads CAWNVLSRDSPLHF. The CDR3 DNA follows: TGTGCCTGGAATGTACTCTCGAGGGACTCACCCCTCCACTTT. The full variable domain, in which reference TRBV30 and TRBJ1-6 provide the parts outside the CDR3, is SQTIHQWPATLVQPVGSPLSLECTVEGTSNPNLYWYRQAAGRGLQLLFYSVGIGQISSEVPQNLSASRPQDRQFILSSKKLLLSDSGFYLCAWNVLSRDSPLHFGNGTRLTVT.

The chain has TRBV3-1 and TRBJ2-3; possibly TRBD2 for D (6 bases). Looked up from germline, CDR1 is LGHDT and CDR2 is YNNKEL (reference sequence). Trimming cost V 1 base and J 9 bases, with 8 bases left between them. The CDR3 covers 12 residues. The CDR3 reads CASSQGGGTQYF. The CDR3 bases are TGTGCCAGCAGCCAAGGGGGAGGCACGCAGTATTTT.

The chain links TRBV18 to TRBJ2-4; 10 bases align to TRBD1. CDR3 length equals 18 residues. Trimming at V came to 1 base and at J to 0 bases, leaving 6 bases not matched to a gene. The germline CDR1 and CDR2 sequences are KGHSH and LQKENI. The chain's CDR3 is CASSPQGQGVLAKNIQYF. The CDR3 coding sequence is TGTGCCAGCTCACCACAAGGACAGGGGGTGTTAGCCAAAAACATTCAGTACTTC.

The sample holds one count of this clonotype. The V gene is TRBV12-3 or TRBV12-4, the J gene TRBJ2-2; 11 bases are shared with TRBD1. The CDR3 is made up of 14 amino acids. With 6 bases clipped from V and 6 bases from J, the junction kept 3 bases outside the gene matches. The chain's CDR3 is CASRDRGQAGELFF. As DNA, the CDR3 is TGTGCCAGCAGGGACAGGGGGCAGGCCGGGGAGCTGTTTTTT.

This chain joins TRBV20-1 and TRBJ1-4; D gene unclear. The CDR3 runs 11 residues. The V gene's germline CDR1 is DFQATT and CDR2 SNEGSKA (reference sequence). V lost 5 bases and J 3 bases, leaving 4 bases between the germline ends. The CDR3 protein is CSAGSNEKLFF. The CDR3 DNA reads as TGCAGTGCTGGGTCTAATGAAAAACTGTTTTTT.

A single count supports this clonotype. V and J are TRBV5-1 and TRBJ2-7; TRBD1 aligns across 7 bases. CDR3 size: 13 residues. Unmatched junction bases numbered 4, after V lost 3 bases and J lost 4 bases. Germline CDR1 reads SGHRS; CDR2 reads YFSETQ. The CDR3 loop is CASSSETGYEQYF. CDR3 in DNA: TGCGCCAGCAGCTCGGAGACAGGGTACGAGCAGTACTTC.

This CDR3 is CASSSQELGTDTQYF. DNA for the CDR3: TGTGCCAGCAGCTCTCAGGAATTAGGCACAGATACGCAGTATTTT. This sequence joins TRBV5-4 and TRBJ2-3; D gene uncertain. The length of the CDR3 is 15 residues. Germline CDR1 and CDR2: SGHNT and YYREEE (reference sequence). V was cut by 3 bases and J by 1 base, with 12 bases left in between.

This chain links TRBV6-5 with TRBJ2-1; 7 bases align to TRBD2. V lost 0 bases to trimming and J lost 2 bases; unmatched junction nucleotides: 7. This CDR3 is built from 17 residues. Germline CDR1 is MNHEY and CDR2 is SVGAGI. CDR3 nucleotide sequence: TGTGCCAGCAGTTACTCGTTCGCTGCGGGGGCCTACAATGAGCAGTTCTTC. This sequence encodes CASSYSFAAGAYNEQFF.

The chain has TRBV7-8 and TRBJ1-4; D not certain. Trimming removed 2 bases from V and 7 bases from J, with 14 bases in between. CDR1 is SGHVS, CDR2 FQNEAQ, per germline. The length of the CDR3 is 15 residues. The CDR3 spells CASSLPSWGGEKLFF. CDR3 in DNA: TGTGCCAGCAGCTTACCGAGCTGGGGTGGTGAAAAACTGTTTTTT. Variable domain in full (rest from reference TRBV7-8 and TRBJ1-4): GAGVSQSPRYKVAKRGQDVALRCDPISGHVSLFWYQQALGQGPEFLTYFQNEAQLDKSGLPSDRFFAERPEGSVSTLKIQRTQQEDSAVYLCASSLPSWGGEKLFFGSGTQLSVL.

V gene TRBV3-1 combines with J gene TRBJ2-3; D unresolved. The CDR3 loop spans 12 amino acids. The V gene lost 0 bases and the J gene lost 4 bases, with 2 bases spanning the gap. From germline, CDR1 is LGHDT and CDR2 YNNKEL (reference sequence). The CDR3, as DNA: TGTGCCAGCAGCCAAGAGGCAGATACGCAGTATTTT. This encodes CASSQEADTQYF.

The chain recombines TRBV12-3 or TRBV12-4 with TRBJ1-2; D not resolved. This CDR3 comprises 12 residues. Trimming took 3 bases from V and 8 from J, leaving 10 bases between them. CDR3 in amino acids: CASSFSSVGYTF. CDR3 DNA sequence: TGTGCCAGCAGTTTTTCATCGGTAGGCTACACCTTC.

The genes are TRBV20-1 and TRBJ1-2; D gene uncertain. Germline CDR1 is DFQATT and CDR2 is SNEGSKA (reference sequence). Trimming left V 4 bases short and J 4 bases short, with 7 bases between. CDR3 size: 11 residues. CDR3 in amino acids: CSAKQLYGYTF. CDR3 sequence (DNA): TGCAGTGCTAAACAGCTCTATGGCTACACCTTC.

J is TRBJ2-3 and V is TRBV4-3; D not certain. There are 12 residues in the CDR3. V lost 1 base and J lost 6, with 5 bases in between. Germline-derived CDR1 and CDR2 are LGHNA and YSLEER. CDR3 sequence (DNA): TGCGCCAGCAGCCAAGTGATGGATACGCAGTATTTT. Translation: CASSQVMDTQYF.

V is TRBV20-1 and J is TRBJ2-5, with TRBD2 identical over 7 bases. The CDR3 has 12 residues. Germline V gene sequence: CDR1 DFQATT, CDR2 SNEGSKA (reference sequence). Trimming removed 4 bases from V and 4 bases from J; junction bases left unmatched: 3. CDR3 DNA: TGCAGTGCTACGAGGGAGGGAGAGACCCAGTACTTC. It specifies CSATREGETQYF.

The chain couples TRBV9 to TRBJ2-6; D ambiguous. Per the germline V gene, CDR1 is SGDLS and CDR2 is YYNGEE. V was pared by 4 bases and J by 0 bases, with 11 bases between. There are 16 residues in the CDR3. The DNA of the CDR3 is TGTGCCAGCAGCCTTGGGCCCAACTCTGGGGCCAACGTCCTGACTTTC. Translating it yields CASSLGPNSGANVLTF. Full variable domain (rest looked up from reference TRBV9 and TRBJ2-6): DSGVTQTPKHLITATGQRVTLRCSPRSGDLSVYWYQQSLDQGLQFLIQYYNGEERAKGNILERFSAQQFPDLHSELNLSSLELGDSALYFCASSLGPNSGANVLTFGAGSRLTVL.

The chain employs TRBV9 and TRBJ2-1; D remains ambiguous. The V gene's germline CDR1 is SGDLS and CDR2 YYNGEE. The CDR3 is made up of 15 amino acids. Trimming removed 3 bases from V and 1 base from J, with 11 bases in between. The CDR3 region has the DNA TGTGCCAGCAGCGCTCACGACGGATCCTACAATGAGCAGTTCTTC. It codes for CASSAHDGSYNEQFF. The variable domain in full, with the rest retrieved from reference TRBV9 and TRBJ2-1, is DSGVTQTPKHLITATGQRVTLRCSPRSGDLSVYWYQQSLDQGLQFLIQYYNGEERAKGNILERFSAQQFPDLHSELNLSSLELGDSALYFCASSAHDGSYNEQFFGPGTRLTVL.